Listed below are T cell receptor beta chains from one sample, sequenced in a study of PD-1 blockade in classical Hodgkin lymphoma. Repertoires were generated with immunoSEQ multiplex PCR, while TCRdb's copy carries only in-frame clones and drops some. The sample includes roughly 50,000 clones, around nine tenths of them seen just once. The source material was peripheral blood mononuclear cells (PBMCs), sampled before the fourth cycle of nivolumab. Source of these receptors: a human donor with classical Hodgkin lymphoma. CDR3s include the opening cysteine and the closing phenylalanine or tryptophan. Each record gives: CDR3 DNA, CDR3 protein, J gene, V gene, D gene, clone size. The D gene is left open where the match is weak. Expanded clones get a size class; other rows say once, few or many, or leave the size out.

CDR3nt: TGTGCCAGCAGCTTAGATAGGTGGGAAGAGACCCAGTACTTC; CDR3aa: CASSLDRWEETQYF; j_gene: TRBJ2-5; v_gene: TRBV7-2; d_gene: NA; abundance: NA
CDR3nt: TGTGCCAGTAGTATATTTCTAGCGGGGGCGGGCAATGAGCAGTTCTTC; CDR3aa: CASSIFLAGAGNEQFF; j_gene: TRBJ2-1; v_gene: TRBV19; d_gene: TRBD2; abundance: NA
CDR3nt: TGTGCCAGCACTGGCTTTGGCGGGTCCTACGAGCAGTACTTC; CDR3aa: CASTGFGGSYEQYF; j_gene: TRBJ2-7; v_gene: TRBV28; d_gene: NA; abundance: NA
CDR3nt: TGTGCCAGCAGCCTTGACAGGGACGGGCAGCCCCAGCATTTT; CDR3aa: CASSLDRDGQPQHF; j_gene: TRBJ1-5; v_gene: TRBV28; d_gene: TRBD1; abundance: NA
CDR3nt: TGTGCCAGCAGCGTAACTGGGGGGACCCAGTACTTC; CDR3aa: CASSVTGGTQYF; j_gene: TRBJ2-5; v_gene: TRBV9; d_gene: NA; abundance: NA
CDR3nt: TGCGCCAGCAGCCTTTCCGGGAGTAGCACAGATACGCAGTATTTT; CDR3aa: CASSLSGSSTDTQYF; j_gene: TRBJ2-3; v_gene: TRBV4-1; d_gene: NA; abundance: NA
CDR3nt: TGCGCCAGCAGCTTGGGGTTGCTGGGACTAGCGGGAAGGGAGACCCAGTACTTC; CDR3aa: CASSLGLLGLAGRETQYF; j_gene: TRBJ2-5; v_gene: TRBV5-1; d_gene: TRBD2; abundance: NA
CDR3nt: TGTGCCAGCAGCTTAGCTTTGAACACCGGGGAGCTGTTTTTT; CDR3aa: CASSLALNTGELFF; j_gene: TRBJ2-2; v_gene: TRBV7-2; d_gene: NA; abundance: once
CDR3nt: TGTGCCAGCACCACCCTTACGACAGGTGGGGCGCAGTATTTT; CDR3aa: CASTTLTTGGAQYF; j_gene: TRBJ2-3; v_gene: TRBV6-1; d_gene: NA; abundance: NA
CDR3nt: TGTGCCAGCAGGGGGGACAGGGACGACTTATACTATGGCTACACCTTC; CDR3aa: CASRGDRDDLYYGYTF; j_gene: TRBJ1-2; v_gene: TRBV28; d_gene: TRBD1; abundance: NA
CDR3nt: TGCAGCGTAGAATTTTCTAGCGACGAGCAGTTCTTC; CDR3aa: CSVEFSSDEQFF; j_gene: TRBJ2-1; v_gene: TRBV29-1; d_gene: NA; abundance: NA
CDR3nt: TGTGCCAGTAGGACGGGGTCGAACACCGGGGAGCTGTTTTTT; CDR3aa: CASRTGSNTGELFF; j_gene: TRBJ2-2; v_gene: TRBV19; d_gene: NA; abundance: NA
CDR3nt: TGTGCCAGCAGTTACGACCCGTTAAGACCCCTCCACTTT; CDR3aa: CASSYDPLRPLHF; j_gene: TRBJ1-6; v_gene: TRBV6-5; d_gene: NA; abundance: NA
CDR3nt: TGCAGCGTTCAATACCGGGACAGGGGGCAAGAAAAACTGTTTTTT; CDR3aa: CSVQYRDRGQEKLFF; j_gene: TRBJ1-4; v_gene: TRBV29-1; d_gene: TRBD1; abundance: NA
CDR3nt: TGCGCCAGCAGGGTGGGGGCCTCTAATGAGCAGTTCTTC; CDR3aa: CASRVGASNEQFF; j_gene: TRBJ2-1; v_gene: TRBV5-1; d_gene: NA; abundance: NA
CDR3nt: TGTGCCAGCAGTTACTCGACGCAGAATGAGCAGTTCTTC; CDR3aa: CASSYSTQNEQFF; j_gene: TRBJ2-1; v_gene: TRBV6-5; d_gene: NA; abundance: once
CDR3nt: TGTGCCAGCAGCGCATCCGGGACAGGGAAGCAGTTCTTC; CDR3aa: CASSASGTGKQFF; j_gene: TRBJ2-1; v_gene: TRBV9; d_gene: TRBD1; abundance: NA
CDR3nt: TGTGCCAGCAGACCGGGGGGCGGTGGTGAAAAACTGTTTTTT; CDR3aa: CASRPGGGGEKLFF; j_gene: TRBJ1-4; v_gene: TRBV6-6; d_gene: NA; abundance: NA
CDR3nt: TGTGCCAGCAGCGACAGGAACGGAGGAGTCTACGAGCAGTACTTC; CDR3aa: CASSDRNGGVYEQYF; j_gene: TRBJ2-7; v_gene: TRBV14; d_gene: NA; abundance: NA
CDR3nt: TGTGCCAGCAGTTTGGCAAGGATAGCTAACTATGGCTACACCTTC; CDR3aa: CASSLARIANYGYTF; j_gene: TRBJ1-2; v_gene: TRBV28; d_gene: NA; abundance: NA
CDR3nt: TGTGCCAGTAGCTCCGGGACAGGGGGCGGTCAGCCCCAGCATTTT; CDR3aa: CASSSGTGGGQPQHF; j_gene: TRBJ1-5; v_gene: TRBV19; d_gene: TRBD1; abundance: few
CDR3nt: TGTGCCAGTAGCACTCACAATGAGCAGTTCTTC; CDR3aa: CASSTHNEQFF; j_gene: TRBJ2-1; v_gene: TRBV19; d_gene: NA; abundance: once
CDR3nt: TGCGCCAGCACCATTGCGGGACTAGCGGGAGGCGAGACCCAGTACTTC; CDR3aa: CASTIAGLAGGETQYF; j_gene: TRBJ2-5; v_gene: TRBV5-1; d_gene: TRBD2; abundance: NA
CDR3nt: TGTGCCAGCAACAGCGGCACAGATACGCAGTATTTT; CDR3aa: CASNSGTDTQYF; j_gene: TRBJ2-3; v_gene: TRBV11-2; d_gene: NA; abundance: NA
CDR3nt: TGTGCCAGCAGTTACGGGTTCTCCACAGATACGCAGTATTTT; CDR3aa: CASSYGFSTDTQYF; j_gene: TRBJ2-3; v_gene: TRBV6-5; d_gene: NA; abundance: NA
CDR3nt: TGTGCCAGCCGGCCCATGGATAGCAATCAGCCCCAGCATTTT; CDR3aa: CASRPMDSNQPQHF; j_gene: TRBJ1-5; v_gene: TRBV6-1; d_gene: NA; abundance: once
CDR3nt: TGTGCCAGCAGCTTAGATCTGGCTAGCGGGGGATGGCAGTATTTT; CDR3aa: CASSLDLASGGWQYF; j_gene: TRBJ2-3; v_gene: TRBV11-2; d_gene: TRBD2; abundance: NA
CDR3nt: TGTGCCAGCAGTGAAAACAGCGGGACGGGGAATGAGCAGTTCTTC; CDR3aa: CASSENSGTGNEQFF; j_gene: TRBJ2-1; v_gene: TRBV2; d_gene: TRBD2; abundance: NA
CDR3nt: TGTGCCAGCAGTTTTAGGGACAGAGACTATGGCTACACCTTC; CDR3aa: CASSFRDRDYGYTF; j_gene: TRBJ1-2; v_gene: TRBV27; d_gene: TRBD1; abundance: NA
CDR3nt: TGCGCCAGCAGCCAAGTTCTACAGGGTAACTATGGCTACACCTTC; CDR3aa: CASSQVLQGNYGYTF; j_gene: TRBJ1-2; v_gene: TRBV4-1; d_gene: NA; abundance: NA
CDR3nt: TGTGCCAGCAGTTTGGGGGGCTCGACTAACTATGGCTACACCTTC; CDR3aa: CASSLGGSTNYGYTF; j_gene: TRBJ1-2; v_gene: TRBV28; d_gene: NA; abundance: NA
CDR3nt: TGCAGCGTTACGGGTAGGGGGGTTGAGCAGTTCTTC; CDR3aa: CSVTGRGVEQFF; j_gene: TRBJ2-1; v_gene: TRBV29-1; d_gene: NA; abundance: NA
CDR3nt: TGTGCCAGCAGCTTAGTTGGACAGGGGGCGGGGGAGCAGTACTTC; CDR3aa: CASSLVGQGAGEQYF; j_gene: TRBJ2-7; v_gene: TRBV7-8; d_gene: TRBD1; abundance: NA
CDR3nt: TGTGCCAGCAGCAACCCTGGGTGGCGGGGGATGTCCTACGAGCAGTACTTC; CDR3aa: CASSNPGWRGMSYEQYF; j_gene: TRBJ2-7; v_gene: TRBV21-1; d_gene: NA; abundance: NA
CDR3nt: TGTGCCAGCACCCCCGGCGGGACAACTAATGAAAAACTGTTTTTT; CDR3aa: CASTPGGTTNEKLFF; j_gene: TRBJ1-4; v_gene: TRBV9; d_gene: NA; abundance: medium-sized
CDR3nt: TGTGCCAGCAAGGCCAAGGGCTACAATCAGCCCCAGCATTTT; CDR3aa: CASKAKGYNQPQHF; j_gene: TRBJ1-5; v_gene: TRBV27; d_gene: NA; abundance: NA
CDR3nt: TGCGCCAGCAGCCAAGATCAAGGCTCTGGGGCCAACGTCCTGACTTTC; CDR3aa: CASSQDQGSGANVLTF; j_gene: TRBJ2-6; v_gene: TRBV4-3; d_gene: NA; abundance: NA
CDR3nt: TGTGCCAGCCGTGACCGGGACTCAAAGGGACTCAAGGTACCTAACTATGGCTACACCTTC; CDR3aa: CASRDRDSKGLKVPNYGYTF; j_gene: TRBJ1-2; v_gene: TRBV28; d_gene: NA; abundance: NA
CDR3nt: TGTGCCAGCAGCCAGGAGATCCAGGGGTTTGGGGTAAGCAATCAGCCCCAGCATTTT; CDR3aa: CASSQEIQGFGVSNQPQHF; j_gene: TRBJ1-5; v_gene: TRBV4-2; d_gene: NA; abundance: once
CDR3nt: TGTGCCAGCAGCTTAGGACAGGGGGCGAGTCAGCCCCAGCATTTT; CDR3aa: CASSLGQGASQPQHF; j_gene: TRBJ1-5; v_gene: TRBV5-5; d_gene: TRBD1; abundance: NA
CDR3nt: TGTGCCAGCAGTTTAGTCGGCAGGGTGAACACTGAAGCTTTCTTT; CDR3aa: CASSLVGRVNTEAFF; j_gene: TRBJ1-1; v_gene: TRBV28; d_gene: NA; abundance: once
CDR3nt: TGTGCCAGCAGCCAGAAGGGGTGGGATGGCTACACCTTC; CDR3aa: CASSQKGWDGYTF; j_gene: TRBJ1-2; v_gene: TRBV5-7; d_gene: NA; abundance: NA
CDR3nt: TGCGCCAGCAGCCTCAGCCTCCAAGAGACCCAGTACTTC; CDR3aa: CASSLSLQETQYF; j_gene: TRBJ2-5; v_gene: TRBV4-3; d_gene: NA; abundance: NA
CDR3nt: TGTGCCAGCAGCTTTGCAGAGAGGGGGGAGGATAACGGCAATCAGCCCCAGCATTTT; CDR3aa: CASSFAERGEDNGNQPQHF; j_gene: TRBJ1-5; v_gene: TRBV12-1; d_gene: NA; abundance: NA
CDR3nt: TGTGCCAGCAGTTCCGGGCCATATAATTCACCCCTCCACTTT; CDR3aa: CASSSGPYNSPLHF; j_gene: TRBJ1-6; v_gene: TRBV6-1; d_gene: NA; abundance: NA
CDR3nt: TGCGCCAGCAGCCACTGTGAACCACAAAGTCGGGCCAACGTCCTGACTTTC; CDR3aa: CASSHCEPQSRANVLTF; j_gene: TRBJ2-6; v_gene: TRBV4-1; d_gene: NA; abundance: NA
CDR3nt: TGCGCCAGCAGCTTAGGGACAGGGGTCGGCTACGAGCAGTACTTC; CDR3aa: CASSLGTGVGYEQYF; j_gene: TRBJ2-7; v_gene: TRBV5-1; d_gene: TRBD1; abundance: NA
CDR3nt: TGCGCCAGCAGCTTGGTGACTAGCGGGAGTGGCGAGCAGTACTTC; CDR3aa: CASSLVTSGSGEQYF; j_gene: TRBJ2-7; v_gene: TRBV5-1; d_gene: TRBD2; abundance: NA
CDR3nt: TGCGCCAGCAGCTCGGGACTAGCGGGGGGGCTTGCCAAAAACATTCAGTACTTC; CDR3aa: CASSSGLAGGLAKNIQYF; j_gene: TRBJ2-4; v_gene: TRBV5-1; d_gene: TRBD2; abundance: NA
CDR3nt: TGTGCCAGCAGCTCAAGTCTTGTGGCCAACGTCCTGACTTTC; CDR3aa: CASSSSLVANVLTF; j_gene: TRBJ2-6; v_gene: TRBV7-3; d_gene: NA; abundance: NA